This is a list of T cell receptor beta chains from one sample in a study of persistence of HIV-infected CD4 T cells. Some clones are missing from TCRdb's copy, which holds only in-frame ones; the method was immunoSEQ multiplex PCR. The sample includes more than 10,000 clones, around 68% of them seen just once. No antigen is known for these receptors. The sequenced sample was CD4+ T cells sorted from PBMCs after approximately 19-hour stimulation, obtained from a patient who received antiretroviral therapy. The receptors were sampled from an adult man with HIV who was CMV-seropositive. The CDR3 runs from the conserved cysteine through the conserved F or W. Fields, in order: D gene, CDR3 length, J gene, V gene, clone size, CDR3 protein, CDR3 DNA. A D gene is named only where the DNA matches it firmly. Some rows mark clone size as missing; the rest say once, few, many or name a class of expanded clone.

d_gene: .; len: 13; j_gene: TRBJ1-2; v_gene: TRBV3-1/TRBV3-2; abundance: few; CDR3aa: CASSHGQLYGYTF; CDR3nt: TGTGCCAGCAGCCATGGACAGCTTTATGGCTACACCTTC
d_gene: .; len: 15; j_gene: TRBJ1-1; v_gene: TRBV6-6; abundance: once; CDR3aa: CASSYSPGSGTEAFF; CDR3nt: TGTGCCAGCAGTTACTCCCCGGGGTCGGGCACTGAAGCTTTCTTT
d_gene: TRBD2; len: 16; j_gene: TRBJ2-2; v_gene: TRBV5-1; abundance: .; CDR3aa: CASSLRSGGPTGELFF; CDR3nt: TGCGCCAGCAGCTTGAGGAGCGGGGGGCCCACCGGGGAGCTGTTTTTT
d_gene: TRBD1; len: 15; j_gene: TRBJ2-2; v_gene: TRBV19; abundance: .; CDR3aa: CASTDRTSNTGELFF; CDR3nt: TGTGCCAGCACGGACAGGACTTCGAACACCGGGGAGCTGTTTTTT
d_gene: .; len: 17; j_gene: TRBJ1-5; v_gene: TRBV19; abundance: .; CDR3aa: CASSISRGGGSNQPQHF; CDR3nt: TGTGCCAGTAGTATAAGTCGGGGGGGAGGGAGCAATCAGCCCCAGCATTTT
d_gene: TRBD1; len: 14; j_gene: TRBJ1-1; v_gene: TRBV7-9; abundance: once; CDR3aa: CASSSWDRGTEAFF; CDR3nt: TGTGCCAGCAGCTCCTGGGACAGGGGGACTGAAGCTTTCTTT
d_gene: .; len: 15; j_gene: TRBJ2-7; v_gene: TRBV4-1; abundance: .; CDR3aa: CASSQGQGPSYEQYF; CDR3nt: TGCGCCAGCAGCCAAGGGCAGGGACCCTCCTACGAGCAGTACTTC
d_gene: .; len: 12; j_gene: TRBJ2-7; v_gene: TRBV7-9; abundance: few; CDR3aa: CASSLGSYEQYF; CDR3nt: TGTGCCAGCAGCTTGGGCTCCTACGAGCAGTACTTC
d_gene: .; len: 15; j_gene: TRBJ1-6; v_gene: TRBV7-3; abundance: .; CDR3aa: CASSSGTPANSPLHF; CDR3nt: TGTGCCAGCAGCTCGGGGACCCCAGCCAATTCACCCCTCCACTTT
d_gene: .; len: 13; j_gene: TRBJ2-7; v_gene: TRBV28; abundance: once; CDR3aa: CASSWDGNYEQYF; CDR3nt: TGTGCCAGCAGTTGGGACGGAAACTACGAGCAGTACTTC
d_gene: .; len: 12; j_gene: TRBJ1-3; v_gene: TRBV7-2; abundance: .; CDR3aa: CASSFSGNTIYF; CDR3nt: TGTGCCAGCAGCTTCAGCGGAAACACCATATATTTT
d_gene: TRBD1; len: 16; j_gene: TRBJ2-3; v_gene: TRBV5-1; abundance: .; CDR3aa: CASSWQRDRVTDTQYF; CDR3nt: TGCGCCAGCAGCTGGCAACGGGACAGGGTAACAGATACGCAGTATTTT
d_gene: TRBD1; len: 14; j_gene: TRBJ2-3; v_gene: TRBV5-1; abundance: .; CDR3aa: CASSFGQGTDTQYF; CDR3nt: TGCGCCAGCAGCTTTGGACAGGGCACAGATACGCAGTATTTT
d_gene: .; len: 15; j_gene: TRBJ1-2; v_gene: TRBV18; abundance: .; CDR3aa: CASSPPQGVPFGYTF; CDR3nt: TGTGCCAGCTCACCACCACAGGGAGTACCCTTCGGCTACACCTTC
d_gene: .; len: 15; j_gene: TRBJ1-2; v_gene: TRBV6-1; abundance: once; CDR3aa: CASSERWKGPYGYTF; CDR3nt: TGTGCCAGCAGTGAAAGGTGGAAGGGTCCCTATGGCTACACCTTC
d_gene: .; len: 15; j_gene: TRBJ2-6; v_gene: TRBV5-4; abundance: .; CDR3aa: CASTQQEFGANVLTF; CDR3nt: TGTGCCAGCACCCAACAGGAGTTCGGGGCCAACGTCCTGACTTTC
d_gene: TRBD1; len: 12; j_gene: TRBJ1-4; v_gene: TRBV29-1; abundance: .; CDR3aa: CSGGQGGEKLFF; CDR3nt: TGCAGCGGGGGACAGGGTGGCGAAAAACTGTTTTTT
d_gene: .; len: 14; j_gene: TRBJ2-7; v_gene: TRBV6-5; abundance: .; CDR3aa: CASRGWDPGGEQYF; CDR3nt: TGTGCCAGCAGAGGCTGGGACCCCGGGGGCGAGCAGTACTTC
d_gene: .; len: 15; j_gene: TRBJ2-3; v_gene: TRBV29-1; abundance: .; CDR3aa: CSVEARGAHSDTQYF; CDR3nt: TGCAGCGTTGAAGCCCGGGGGGCGCACTCAGATACGCAGTATTTT
d_gene: .; len: 14; j_gene: TRBJ2-7; v_gene: TRBV23-1; abundance: .; CDR3aa: CASVRRGSSYEQYF; CDR3nt: TGCGCCAGTGTAAGGAGGGGGTCCTCCTACGAGCAGTACTTC
d_gene: .; len: 14; j_gene: TRBJ2-1; v_gene: TRBV7-2; abundance: .; CDR3aa: CASSLDPGWNEQFF; CDR3nt: TGTGCCAGCAGCTTAGATCCGGGCTGGAATGAGCAGTTCTTC
d_gene: .; len: 12; j_gene: TRBJ1-2; v_gene: TRBV28; abundance: .; CDR3aa: CASSETNYGYTF; CDR3nt: TGTGCCAGCAGTGAGACGAACTATGGCTACACCTTC
d_gene: .; len: 15; j_gene: TRBJ2-7; v_gene: TRBV28; abundance: once; CDR3aa: CASSSPRGTWDEQYF; CDR3nt: TGTGCCAGCAGTTCGCCTCGTGGGACCTGGGACGAGCAGTACTTC
d_gene: TRBD1; len: 15; j_gene: TRBJ1-2; v_gene: TRBV19; abundance: .; CDR3aa: CASSIDRTGFHGYTF; CDR3nt: TGTGCCAGTAGTATAGATCGGACAGGTTTTCATGGCTACACCTTC
d_gene: .; len: 11; j_gene: TRBJ2-7; v_gene: TRBV6-7; abundance: .; CDR3aa: CASSLRYEQYF; CDR3nt: TGTGCCAGCAGCCTTCGTTACGAGCAGTACTTC